These 20 T cell receptor beta chains originate from one sample sequenced in a study of early stage breast cancer tumors. Assay used: immunoSEQ multiplex PCR; TCRdb lists only in-frame clones, some missing. Of some 32,000 clones listed, just under 75% were seen once; the top ten hold around 10%. The sequenced material came from breast tumor tissue. These receptor sequences come from a person aged 30-39 years with breast cancer.

The gene calls are TRBV10-2 and TRBJ1-1; 7 bases fit TRBD1. Losses at the gene ends were 7 bases for V and 1 base for J; bases not matched to a gene: 12. The length of the CDR3 is 16 residues. CDR1 and CDR2 from the germline V gene are WSHSY and SAAADI. CDR3 coding DNA: TGCGCCAGCATCAACCGCCTCGGACAGGCGAACACTGAAGCTTTCTTT. Its translation: CASINRLGQANTEAFF.

The chain couples TRBV10-3 to TRBJ2-3, with 7 nucleotides matching TRBD1. Germline CDR1 is ENHRY and CDR2 is SYGVKD. The CDR3 is 13 residues long. Losses at the gene ends were 2 bases for V and 5 bases for J; bases not matched to a gene: 1. This CDR3 reads CAISETGEDTQYF. In DNA, the CDR3 is TGTGCCATCAGTGAGACAGGGGAAGATACGCAGTATTTT.

The chain has TRBV18 and TRBJ2-7, with TRBD2 matching 11 bases. This CDR3 spans 16 amino acids. J lost 3 bases, V lost 6 bases, and 10 bases had no gene match. Germline V gives CDR1 KGHSH, CDR2 LQKENI. CDR3 in DNA: TGTGCCAGCTCGCCGCCTCTAGCGGGAGGTATCTACGAGCAGTACTTC. Encoded protein: CASSPPLAGGIYEQYF.

The genes are TRBV30 and TRBJ1-5; D gene uncertain. Germline values: CDR1 GTSNPN, CDR2 SVGIG (reference sequence). Trimming removed 0 bases at V and 0 bases at J, with 15 bases between. This CDR3 comprises 17 residues. The CDR3: CAWSVIRTGNSNQPQHF. The CDR3 coding sequence is TGTGCCTGGAGTGTCATAAGGACGGGGAATAGCAATCAGCCCCAGCATTTT.

This chain links TRBV6-6 with TRBJ1-1; possibly TRBD1 for D (5 bases). The CDR3 loop spans 12 amino acids. Germline V gene data show CDR1 as MNHNY and CDR2 as SVGAGI (reference sequence). V was clipped by 5 bases and J by 6 bases, with 10 bases between them. The CDR3 nucleotides read TGTGCCAGCAGTCCGGGGGACGCTGAAGCTTTCTTT. It specifies CASSPGDAEAFF.

This sequence joins TRBV7-8 and TRBJ2-7; 10 bases align to TRBD1. V trimming: 1 base; J trimming: 0 bases; junction bases outside the gene matches: 3. Germline-derived CDR1 and CDR2 are SGHVS and FQNEAQ. This CDR3 spans 16 amino acids. CDR3 loop: CASSLVGQGSSYEQYF. The CDR3 DNA sequence: TGTGCCAGCAGCTTAGTGGGACAGGGGAGCTCCTACGAGCAGTACTTC.

This chain connects TRBV7-2 to TRBJ2-3, with D possibly called TRBD1 or TRBD2 (5 bases each). The CDR3 loop spans 15 amino acids. CDR1 and CDR2 (germline): SGHTA, FQGNSA. Deletions cut 5 bases from V and 4 bases from J, with 16 bases between. CDR3: CASSARAGASDTQYF. The CDR3 region has the DNA TGTGCCAGCAGCGCCCGGGCCGGGGCGTCAGATACGCAGTATTTT.

This rearrangement joins TRBV6-6 to TRBJ2-7; 9 bases are a match to TRBD2. This CDR3 comprises 16 residues. Germline CDR1 and CDR2: MNHNY and SVGAGI (reference sequence). V was clipped by 0 bases and J by 1 base; unmatched bases: 4. CDR3 bases: TGTGCCAGCAGTTACTCGACGACTAGCGGTTCCTACGAGCAGTACTTC. This encodes CASSYSTTSGSYEQYF.

This chain joins TRBV19 and TRBJ2-1; 14 nucleotides match TRBD2. CDR3 length: 16 residues. CDR1 is LNHDA, CDR2 SQIVND, per germline (reference sequence). V gave up 5 bases and J gave up 6 bases; unmatched junction bases: 6. CDR3 bases: TGTGCCAGTAGTGGACTAGCGGGAGGCACCATCAATGAGCAGTTCTTC. Its protein product is CASSGLAGGTINEQFF.

The genes are TRBV6-1 and TRBJ1-2, with 10 nucleotides matching TRBD1. CDR1 is MNHNS and CDR2 is SASEGT in the germline V gene. Germline trimming cut 6 bases from V and 11 bases from J; bases unmatched to any gene: 12. This CDR3 comprises 14 residues. The CDR3 sequence is CASRERQGAWGYTF. The DNA of the CDR3 is TGTGCCAGCAGGGAACGACAGGGGGCTTGGGGGTACACCTTC.

V and J are TRBV7-6 and TRBJ2-7; 9 bases are a match to TRBD2. The CDR3 contains 16 residues. Trimming took 1 base from V and 3 from J; bases not matched to a gene: 7. Germline loops: CDR1 SGHVS, CDR2 FNYEAQ. CDR3 sequence (DNA): TGTGCCAGCAGCTTAGAGTCTAGCGGGACCTACTACGAGCAGTACTTC. As protein: CASSLESSGTYYEQYF.

The rearrangement links TRBV18 to TRBJ1-5, with 11 bases matching TRBD1. V shed 2 bases, J shed 7 bases, and the junction held 7 bases outside the gene matches. This CDR3 contains 16 residues. Germline CDR1 and CDR2: KGHSH and LQKENI. As DNA, the CDR3 is TGTGCCAGCTCACCAGCCGGGACAGGGGGGGACCAGCCCCAGCATTTT. It translates to CASSPAGTGGDQPQHF.

The chain's CDR3 is CASSLYPNAQYF. The CDR3 nucleotides read TGTGCCAGCAGCTTGTATCCGAACGCCCAGTACTTC. The chain couples TRBV5-6 to TRBJ2-5, with D unclear. This CDR3 is 12 amino acids long. V dropped 1 base and J dropped 9 bases, with 10 bases sitting between them. The germline V gene encodes CDR1 SGHDT and CDR2 YYEEEE.

The CDR3 is CASSLGRTGIYGYTF. The CDR3, as DNA: TGTGCCAGCAGCTTGGGCCGGACGGGAATCTATGGCTACACCTTC. V gene TRBV7-9 combines with J gene TRBJ1-2; D remains unclear. CDR1 and CDR2 (germline): SEHNR, FQNEAQ (reference sequence). The CDR3 runs to 15 residues. The V gene lost 3 bases and the J gene lost 4 bases, with 15 bases spanning the gap.

In this sample, this clone turned up a few times. V is TRBV7-3 and J is TRBJ2-7; D not certain. Per germline, CDR1 SGHTA and CDR2 FQGTGA. Trimming cost V 4 bases and J 6 bases, with 22 bases left between them. CDR3 length: 16 amino acids. CDR3 in amino acids: CASSSTVVPDLCEQYF. The CDR3 nucleotides are TGTGCCAGCAGCTCCACCGTCGTACCGGACCTCTGCGAGCAGTACTTC. Combining the CDR3 with reference TRBV7-3 and TRBJ2-7 gives the whole variable domain GAGVSQTPSNKVTEKGKYVELRCDPISGHTALYWYRQSLGQGPEFLIYFQGTGAADDSGLPNDRFFAVRPEGSVSTLKIQRTERGDSAVYLCASSSTVVPDLCEQYFGPGTRLTVT.

V is TRBV7-3 and J is TRBJ2-3, with 12 bases aligning to TRBD2. The CDR3 is 17 amino acids. V shed 4 bases and J 0 bases; nucleotides not matched to a gene: 5. CDR1 and CDR2 (germline): SGHTA, FQGTGA. The CDR3 here is CASSSGLAGTSTDTQYF. The CDR3 DNA reads TGTGCCAGCAGCTCCGGACTAGCGGGAACTAGCACAGATACGCAGTATTTT.

The V call is TRBV10-3, the J call TRBJ2-4; D could derive from TRBD1 or TRBD2 (6 bases each). Trimming removed 3 bases from V and 6 bases from J, with 21 bases in between. CDR1 and CDR2 (germline): ENHRY, SYGVKD. The CDR3 extends over 17 amino acids. This CDR3 is CAISDSKGGSLPNIQYF. The CDR3 coding sequence is TGTGCCATCAGTGACTCGAAAGGGGGGAGTTTACCAAACATTCAGTACTTC.

V usage is TRBV5-1 and J usage is TRBJ2-5, with 8 bases lining up with TRBD1. CDR3 length: 13 amino acids. After removal of 0 bases from V and 5 bases from J, the junction contained 0 bases not matched to a gene. Germline V gene lookup returns CDR1 SGHRS and CDR2 YFSETQ. The CDR3 spells CASSLDRGETQYF. The DNA of the CDR3 is TGCGCCAGCAGCTTGGACAGGGGGGAGACCCAGTACTTC.

This rearrangement joins TRBV5-1 to TRBJ1-2; 10 bases fit TRBD1. Germline assignment: CDR1 SGHRS and CDR2 YFSETQ. The CDR3 is 14 amino acids. Germline trimming cut 3 bases from V and 13 bases from J; bases unmatched to any gene: 12. Written as DNA, the CDR3 is TGCGCCAGCAGCTCTATACCCGGACAGGGGGTTTTCACCTTC. Translation: CASSSIPGQGVFTF. The whole variable domain, remainder taken from reference TRBV5-1 and TRBJ1-2, is KAGVTQTPRYLIKTRGQQVTLSCSPISGHRSVSWYQQTPGQGLQFLFEYFSETQRNKGNFPGRFSGRQFSNSRSEMNVSTLELGDSALYLCASSSIPGQGVFTFGSGTRLTVV.

The chain joins TRBV4-3 to TRBJ2-5; D unclear. Trimming cost V 4 bases and J 5 bases, with 14 bases left between them. This CDR3 spans 14 amino acids. Per the germline V gene, CDR1 is LGHNA and CDR2 is YSLEER. The CDR3 bases are TGCGCCAGCAGCCCAAACTTGGGTGGGGAGACCCAGTACTTC. Amino acids: CASSPNLGGETQYF.